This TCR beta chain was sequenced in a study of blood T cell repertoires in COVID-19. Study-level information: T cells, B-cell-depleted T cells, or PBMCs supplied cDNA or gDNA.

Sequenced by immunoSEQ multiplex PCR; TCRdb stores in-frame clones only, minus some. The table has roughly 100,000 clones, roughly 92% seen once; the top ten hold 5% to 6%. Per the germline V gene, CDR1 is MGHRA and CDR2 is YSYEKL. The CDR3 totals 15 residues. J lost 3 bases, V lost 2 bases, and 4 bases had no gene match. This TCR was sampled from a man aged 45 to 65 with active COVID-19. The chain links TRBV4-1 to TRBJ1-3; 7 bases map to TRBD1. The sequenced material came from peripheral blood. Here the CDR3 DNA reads TGCGCCAGCAGCCAACCCCGGGACAGTGGAAACACCATATATTTT. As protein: CASSQPRDSGNTIYF.